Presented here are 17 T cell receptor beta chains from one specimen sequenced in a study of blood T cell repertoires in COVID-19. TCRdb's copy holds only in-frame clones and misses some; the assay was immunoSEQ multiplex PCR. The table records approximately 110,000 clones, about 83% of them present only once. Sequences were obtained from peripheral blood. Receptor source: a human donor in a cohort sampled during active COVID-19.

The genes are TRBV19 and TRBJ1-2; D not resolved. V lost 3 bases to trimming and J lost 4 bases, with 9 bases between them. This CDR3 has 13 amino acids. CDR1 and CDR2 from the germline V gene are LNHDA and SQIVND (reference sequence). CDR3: CASSMRGSYGYTF. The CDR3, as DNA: TGTGCCAGTAGTATGAGAGGGAGCTATGGCTACACCTTC.

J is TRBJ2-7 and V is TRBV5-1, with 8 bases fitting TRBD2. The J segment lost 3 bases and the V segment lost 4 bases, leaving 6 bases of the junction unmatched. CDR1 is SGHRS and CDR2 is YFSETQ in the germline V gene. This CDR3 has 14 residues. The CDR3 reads CASSRNSGSYEQYF. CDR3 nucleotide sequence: TGCGCCAGCAGCCGAAACAGCGGGAGCTACGAGCAGTACTTC.

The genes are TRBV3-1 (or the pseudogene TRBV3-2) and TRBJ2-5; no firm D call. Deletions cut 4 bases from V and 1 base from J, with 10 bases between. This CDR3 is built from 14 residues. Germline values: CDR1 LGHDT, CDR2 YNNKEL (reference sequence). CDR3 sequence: CASSPRQGQETQYF. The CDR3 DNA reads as TGTGCCAGCAGCCCTCGACAAGGCCAAGAGACCCAGTACTTC.

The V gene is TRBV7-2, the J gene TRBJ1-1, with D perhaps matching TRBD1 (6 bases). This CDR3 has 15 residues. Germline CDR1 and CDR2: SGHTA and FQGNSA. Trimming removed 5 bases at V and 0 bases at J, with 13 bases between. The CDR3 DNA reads TGTGCCAGCAGCGAACAGGGACGGATGAACACTGAAGCTTTCTTT. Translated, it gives CASSEQGRMNTEAFF.

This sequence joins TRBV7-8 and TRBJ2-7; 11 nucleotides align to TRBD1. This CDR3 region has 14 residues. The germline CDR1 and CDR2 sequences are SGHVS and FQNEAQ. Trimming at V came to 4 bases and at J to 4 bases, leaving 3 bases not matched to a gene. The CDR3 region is CASSWDRGEYEQYF. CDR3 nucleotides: TGTGCCAGCAGCTGGGACAGGGGGGAATACGAGCAGTACTTC.

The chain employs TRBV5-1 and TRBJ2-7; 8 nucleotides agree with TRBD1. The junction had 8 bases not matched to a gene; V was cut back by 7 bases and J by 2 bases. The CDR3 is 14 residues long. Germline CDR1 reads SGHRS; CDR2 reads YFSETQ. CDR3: CASQPPGQAYEQYF. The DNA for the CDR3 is TGCGCCAGCCAACCCCCGGGACAGGCCTACGAGCAGTACTTC.

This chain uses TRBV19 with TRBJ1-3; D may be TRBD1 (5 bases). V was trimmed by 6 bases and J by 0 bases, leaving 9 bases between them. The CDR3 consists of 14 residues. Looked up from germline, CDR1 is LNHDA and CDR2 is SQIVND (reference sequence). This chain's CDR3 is CASSRDSSGNTIYF. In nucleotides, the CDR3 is TGTGCCAGTAGCAGGGATTCCTCTGGAAACACCATATATTTT.

DNA for the CDR3: TGTGCCAGCAGCAAAGAGGACAGGGACGGCGGCTACACCTTC. Protein: CASSKEDRDGGYTF. The chain joins TRBV21-1 to TRBJ1-2; the D call in the table, TRBD1, was not verified against the DNA. TRBV21-1 is a documented pseudogene. CDR3 size: 14 residues.

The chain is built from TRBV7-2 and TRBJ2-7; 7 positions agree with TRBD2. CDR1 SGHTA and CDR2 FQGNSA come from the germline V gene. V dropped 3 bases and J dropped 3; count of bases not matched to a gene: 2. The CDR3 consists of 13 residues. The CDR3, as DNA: TGTGCCAGCAGCTTTTCTAGCGGCTACGAGCAGTACTTC. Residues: CASSFSSGYEQYF.

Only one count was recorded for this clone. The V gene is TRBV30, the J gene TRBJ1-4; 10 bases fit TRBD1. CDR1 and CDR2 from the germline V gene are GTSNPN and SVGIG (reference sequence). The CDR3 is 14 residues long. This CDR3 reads CALDRGRVSEKLFF. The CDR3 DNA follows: TGTGCTTTAGACAGGGGGCGCGTGTCTGAAAAACTGTTTTTT.

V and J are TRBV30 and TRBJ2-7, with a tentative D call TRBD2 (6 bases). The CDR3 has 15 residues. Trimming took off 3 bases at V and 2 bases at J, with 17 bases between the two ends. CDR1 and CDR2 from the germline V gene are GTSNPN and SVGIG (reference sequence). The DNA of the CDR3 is TGTGCCTGGAGAGTTAGGGCTAGCGCAACCTACGAGCAGTACTTC. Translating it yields CAWRVRASATYEQYF.

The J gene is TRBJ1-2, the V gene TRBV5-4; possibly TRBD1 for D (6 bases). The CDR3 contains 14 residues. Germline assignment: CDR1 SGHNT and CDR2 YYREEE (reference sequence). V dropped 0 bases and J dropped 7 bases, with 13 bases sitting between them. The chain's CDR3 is CASSLDRVVGGYTF. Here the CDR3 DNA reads TGTGCCAGCAGCTTGGACAGGGTAGTAGGTGGCTACACCTTC.

This CDR3 is CATSREGPGTEAFF. CDR3 DNA sequence: TGTGCCACCAGCAGAGAAGGTCCGGGCACTGAAGCTTTCTTT. The rearrangement joins TRBV15 to TRBJ1-1, with D unclear. Looked up from germline, CDR1 is LNHNV and CDR2 is YYDKDF (reference sequence). The V end was cut by 0 bases, the J end by 4 bases, with 9 bases between. This CDR3 comprises 14 residues.

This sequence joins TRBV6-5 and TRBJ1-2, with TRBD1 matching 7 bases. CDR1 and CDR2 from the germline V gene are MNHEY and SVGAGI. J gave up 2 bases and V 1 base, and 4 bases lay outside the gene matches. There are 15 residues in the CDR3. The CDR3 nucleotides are TGTGCCAGCAGTTACTGGCCAGGGGGGAACTATGGCTACACCTTC. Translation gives CASSYWPGGNYGYTF.

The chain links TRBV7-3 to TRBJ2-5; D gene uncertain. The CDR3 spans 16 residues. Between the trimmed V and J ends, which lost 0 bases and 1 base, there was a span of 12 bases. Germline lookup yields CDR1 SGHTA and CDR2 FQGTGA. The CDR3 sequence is CASSLTPLNSQETQYF. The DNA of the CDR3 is TGTGCCAGCAGCTTAACGCCGTTGAACAGCCAAGAGACCCAGTACTTC.

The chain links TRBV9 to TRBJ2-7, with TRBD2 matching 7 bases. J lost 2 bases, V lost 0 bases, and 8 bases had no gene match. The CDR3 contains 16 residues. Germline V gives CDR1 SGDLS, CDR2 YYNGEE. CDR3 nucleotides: TGTGCCAGCAGCGTAGGAAGAGCGGGACCTCCCTACGAGCAGTACTTC. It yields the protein CASSVGRAGPPYEQYF.

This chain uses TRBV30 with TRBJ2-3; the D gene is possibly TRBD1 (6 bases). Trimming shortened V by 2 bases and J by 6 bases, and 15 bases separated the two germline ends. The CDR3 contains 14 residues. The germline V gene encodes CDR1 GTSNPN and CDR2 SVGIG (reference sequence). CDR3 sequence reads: CAWSLDRPWDTQYF. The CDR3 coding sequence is TGTGCCTGGAGTCTAGACAGGCCCTGGGATACGCAGTATTTT. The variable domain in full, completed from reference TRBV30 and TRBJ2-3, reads SQTIHQWPATLVQPVGSPLSLECTVEGTSNPNLYWYRQAAGRGLQLLFYSVGIGQISSEVPQNLSASRPQDRQFILSSKKLLLSDSGFYLCAWSLDRPWDTQYFGPGTRLTVL.